A single sample gave rise to the 19 T cell receptor beta chains below, sequenced in a study of cytomegalovirus exposure and HLA in healthy donors. PCR primers comprised 60 Vbeta and 13 Jbeta primers. Produced via immunoSEQ multiplex PCR; TCRdb's table is partial and in-frame only. The sample gives about 180,000 clones, approximately 80% of which show up once; 1.2% is in the top ten. Material for sequencing was PBMCs. The origin of the receptors is a boy aged 2-15 years in good health and CMV-seronegative.

This chain connects TRBV29-1 to TRBJ2-2; 8 positions match TRBD1. With 7 bases clipped from V and 2 bases from J, the junction kept 9 bases outside the gene matches. Per germline, CDR1 SQVTM and CDR2 ANQGSEA. CDR3 size: 15 residues. The CDR3 sequence: CSAREDRVNTGELFF. CDR3 nucleotide sequence: TGCAGCGCGAGGGAGGACAGGGTTAACACCGGGGAGCTGTTTTTT.

The rearrangement joins TRBV27 to TRBJ1-2; D perhaps matches TRBD1 (5 bases). The V gene's germline CDR1 is MNHEY and CDR2 SMNVEV (reference sequence). The V end lost 9 bases, the J end lost 6 bases, and 20 bases lay between the germline ends. CDR3 size: 14 residues. CDR3 region: CASASTAGLNGYTF. The CDR3, as DNA: TGTGCCAGTGCCTCCACGGCGGGACTAAATGGCTACACCTTC.

The rearrangement links TRBV27 to TRBJ2-6, with D perhaps TRBD2 (6 bases). The CDR3 length is 14 residues. V was trimmed by 6 bases and J by 4 bases, leaving 10 bases between them. Germline V CDR1 and CDR2: MNHEY, SMNVEV (reference sequence). The CDR3 DNA reads TGTGCCAGCAGGGGGGGACCCGGGGCCAACGTCCTGACTTTC. This encodes CASRGGPGANVLTF.

The J gene is TRBJ2-2, the V gene TRBV12-2; the table assigns TRBD1, which was not confirmed against the DNA. TRBV12-2 is annotated as a pseudogene. CDR3 size: 12 residues. CDR3 sequence: CASRSNTGELFF. DNA of the CDR3: TGTGCAAGTCGCTCAAACACCGGGGAGCTGTTTTTT.

V usage is TRBV29-1 and J usage is TRBJ2-3; TRBD1 is a possible D gene (6 bases). CDR1 is SQVTM and CDR2 is ANQGSEA in the germline V gene. CDR3 size: 13 residues. The V gene lost 8 bases and the J gene lost 8 bases, with 20 bases spanning the gap. The DNA of the CDR3 is TGCAGCTTGGGGGCAGGACCCCTTGGTACGCAGTATTTT. This codes for CSLGAGPLGTQYF.

The chain recombines TRBV6-1 with TRBJ2-5, with TRBD1 matching 7 bases. CDR3 size: 15 residues. V dropped 5 bases and J dropped 0; count of bases not matched to a gene: 6. CDR1 and CDR2 (germline): MNHNS, SASEGT. Here the CDR3 reads CASSFGTVYQETQYF. CDR3 DNA: TGTGCCAGCAGTTTCGGGACAGTGTACCAAGAGACCCAGTACTTC.

This clone has a handful of counts. The V and J genes are TRBV14 and TRBJ2-2, with D possibly matching TRBD2 (5 bases). From germline, CDR1 is SGHDN and CDR2 FVKESK. The CDR3 is made up of 14 amino acids. The germline V and J ends were trimmed by 2 bases and 5 bases, with 9 bases remaining between them. This CDR3 reads CASSQLRRTGELFF. Here the CDR3 DNA reads TGTGCCAGCAGCCAACTGAGGAGGACCGGGGAGCTGTTTTTT.

This clone came up once. The chain combines TRBV30 with TRBJ2-5, with D maybe TRBD2 (6 bases). The CDR3 extends over 11 amino acids. Between the trimmed V and J ends, which lost 4 bases and 9 bases, there was a span of 12 bases. The germline gives CDR1 GTSNPN, CDR2 SVGIG (reference sequence). The CDR3, as DNA: TGTGCCTGGAATCGCGGGGAGGCCCAGTACTTC. It codes for CAWNRGEAQYF.

V is TRBV7-3 and J is TRBJ2-1; TRBD2 agrees at 9 bases. Germline V lookup: CDR1 SGHTA, CDR2 FQGTGA. The V and J ends lost 2 bases and 6 bases, in that order; junction bases with no gene match: 8. The CDR3 length is 16 residues. CDR3 sequence: CASSLAGGSKVNEQFF. Written as DNA, the CDR3 is TGTGCCAGCAGCTTAGCGGGAGGGTCTAAGGTCAATGAGCAGTTCTTC.

The chain combines TRBV18 with TRBJ2-7; 8 bases fit TRBD2. The V segment lost 2 bases and the J segment 2 bases; nucleotides outside the gene matches: 5. The CDR3 length is 15 residues. The V gene's germline CDR1 is KGHSH and CDR2 LQKENI. DNA of the CDR3: TGTGCCAGCTCACCAACCCAGCGGGGGACCTACGAGCAGTACTTC. Encoded protein: CASSPTQRGTYEQYF. Full variable domain (missing parts from reference TRBV18 and TRBJ2-7): NAGVMQNPRHLVRRRGQEARLRCSPMKGHSHVYWYRQLPEEGLKFMVYLQKENIIDESGMPKERFSAEFPKEGPSILRIQQVVRGDSAAYFCASSPTQRGTYEQYFGPGTRLTVT.

The count of this clone is one. V and J are TRBV4-1 and TRBJ2-5, with a tentative D call TRBD1 (6 bases). The germline CDR1 and CDR2 sequences are MGHRA and YSYEKL. The V gene lost 0 bases and the J gene lost 0 bases, with 17 bases spanning the gap. This CDR3 region has 18 residues. Here the CDR3 reads CASSQEGSGHTYQETQYF. CDR3 nucleotides: TGCGCCAGCAGCCAAGAGGGGTCGGGACATACGTACCAAGAGACCCAGTACTTC.

The gene calls are TRBV19 and TRBJ2-3; tentative D call: TRBD1 (5 bases). V lost 10 bases and J lost 2, with 13 bases in between. CDR1 LNHDA and CDR2 SQIVND come from the germline V gene (reference sequence). The CDR3 contains 13 residues. The CDR3 loop reads CATVGAYTDTQYF. As DNA, the CDR3 is TGTGCCACAGTAGGGGCTTACACAGATACGCAGTATTTT.

This chain links TRBV6-6 with TRBJ2-5; 8 bases are shared with TRBD2. Losses at the gene ends were 1 base for V and 5 bases for J; bases not matched to a gene: 9. Germline V lookup: CDR1 MNHNY, CDR2 SVGAGI (reference sequence). The CDR3 spans 16 residues. For the CDR3, the DNA is TGTGCCAGCAGTTACTTCCGCGGGGGGCCAGGGGAGACCCAGTACTTC. Residues: CASSYFRGGPGETQYF.

In DNA form, the CDR3 reads TGTGCCAGCAGCGTAAGCGGGAGGGGTGATGAGCAGTTCTTC. Translated, it gives CASSVSGRGDEQFF. The chain employs TRBV9 and TRBJ2-1; 10 nucleotides line up with TRBD2. Germline trimming cut 1 base from V and 8 bases from J; bases unmatched to any gene: 3. The CDR3 has 14 residues. Germline V gene sequence: CDR1 SGDLS, CDR2 YYNGEE. Filled out from reference TRBV9 and TRBJ2-1, the complete variable domain reads DSGVTQTPKHLITATGQRVTLRCSPRSGDLSVYWYQQSLDQGLQFLIQYYNGEERAKGNILERFSAQQFPDLHSELNLSSLELGDSALYFCASSVSGRGDEQFFGPGTRLTVL.

The J gene is TRBJ1-2, the V gene TRBV7-2; D call uncertain. CDR3 size: 15 residues. The V gene's germline CDR1 is SGHTA and CDR2 FQGNSA. V lost 1 base and J lost 4, with 13 bases in between. The CDR3 sequence is CASSLGGAGSYGYTF. CDR3 DNA: TGTGCCAGCAGCTTAGGTGGTGCGGGTTCCTATGGCTACACCTTC.

The chain joins TRBV18 to TRBJ2-3, with a tentative D call TRBD1 (6 bases). V was shortened by 6 bases and J by 2 bases, with 18 bases between the two germline ends. Per germline, CDR1 KGHSH and CDR2 LQKENI. CDR3 length: 16 residues. CDR3 sequence reads: CASSPRKQGVTDTQYF. The CDR3 region has the DNA TGTGCCAGCTCCCCCAGAAAACAGGGAGTCACAGATACGCAGTATTTT.

There are a few counts of this clone. V usage is TRBV19 and J usage is TRBJ1-1; no definite D call. Trimming pared 3 bases from V and 6 bases from J, leaving 14 bases between. The CDR3 has 14 amino acids. CDR1 is LNHDA, CDR2 SQIVND, per germline (reference sequence). The CDR3 DNA is TGTGCCAGTAGTATTTCGAGGGTTGGGGCTGAAGCTTTCTTT. As protein: CASSISRVGAEAFF.

The V gene is TRBV6-1, the J gene TRBJ1-5, with D unclear. Germline V lookup: CDR1 MNHNS, CDR2 SASEGT. The V end lost 0 bases, the J end lost 4 bases, and 10 bases lay between the germline ends. CDR3 length: 15 amino acids. CDR3 sequence reads: CASSEALGGNQPQHF. The CDR3 DNA follows: TGTGCCAGCAGTGAAGCACTAGGAGGTAATCAGCCCCAGCATTTT.

This rearrangement joins TRBV2 to TRBJ2-3; 11 positions match TRBD2. Germline assignment: CDR1 SNHLY and CDR2 FYNNEI. The CDR3 covers 15 residues. The J segment lost 3 bases and the V segment lost 7 bases, leaving 6 bases of the junction unmatched. In nucleotides, the CDR3 is TGTGCCAGCAAGACCCGACTAGCGGGGACAGATACGCAGTATTTT. Translated: CASKTRLAGTDTQYF.